This is a list of T cell receptor beta chains from one sample in a study of T-cell reconstitution after alpha-beta-depleted transplantation in children. MiXCR, applied by TCRdb to the PCR reads, yields one record per CDR3 protein. The table lists hundreds of thousands of distinct CDR3 sequences, 12% of them singletons, with approximately 2.4% in the top ten. Material: PBMCs from the stem cell graft donor, obtained from the stem cell graft. The receptors stem from a human donor who donated a stem cell graft to a child with acute lymphoblastic leukemia. The CDR3 runs from the conserved cysteine through the conserved F or W. The D gene is left open where the match is weak. The size entry is marked missing in some rows and otherwise reads once, few, many or a size class.

many,TRBV29-1,18,TRBJ2-1,TRBD1,CSVSLPLFGTEYYNEQFF,TGCAGCGTTTCCCTCCCTCTATTCGGGACAGAATACTACAATGAGCAGTTCTTC
many,TRBV5-1,14,TRBJ2-2,.,CASSLAQGGGELFF,TGCGCCAGCAGCTTGGCGCAAGGGGGCGGGGAGCTGTTTTTT
many,TRBV27,12,TRBJ2-1,.,CASSLSMHEQFF,TGTGCCAGCAGTTTATCGATGCATGAGCAGTTCTTC
many,TRBV7-2,14,TRBJ2-5,TRBD2,CASSPRGGRETQYF,TGTGCCAGCAGCCCTAGGGGCGGGAGGGAGACCCAGTACTTC
few,TRBV20-1,16,TRBJ2-5,TRBD2,CSARDASGGEQETQYF,TGCAGTGCTAGAGATGCTAGCGGGGGGGAACAAGAGACCCAGTACTTC
many,TRBV4-3,14,TRBJ2-7,TRBD1,CASSPGQGMDEQYF,TGCGCCAGCAGCCCTGGACAGGGAATGGACGAGCAGTACTTC
.,TRBV19,13,TRBJ1-1,.,CASSLMSEDEAFF,TGTGCCAGTAGTTTAATGTCGGAAGATGAAGCTTTCTTT
.,TRBV5-1,13,TRBJ1-2,.,CASSLGGQSGYTF,TGCGCCAGCAGCTTGGGCGGGCAGAGTGGCTACACCTTC
few,TRBV18,20,TRBJ2-1,TRBD2,CASSPRLRLAGGSSYNEQFF,TGTGCCAGCTCACCACGTCTTAGACTAGCGGGAGGAAGCTCCTACAATGAGCAGTTCTTC
.,TRBV9,14,TRBJ2-3,TRBD1,CASSAYRGSDTQYF,TGTGCCAGCAGCGCATACAGGGGGTCGGATACGCAGTATTTT
many,TRBV25-1,12,TRBJ2-3,.,CASSAGMRTQYF,TGTGCCAGCAGTGCCGGGATGCGGACGCAGTATTTT
few,TRBV27,15,TRBJ1-1,.,CASTWSVGGNTEAFF,TGTGCCAGCACTTGGTCTGTTGGGGGGAACACTGAAGCTTTCTTT
.,TRBV7-7,16,TRBJ2-5,TRBD1,CASSLGTGGLQETQYF,TGTGCTAGCAGCTTAGGAACAGGGGGGTTACAAGAGACCCAGTACTTC
.,TRBV29-1,15,TRBJ2-6,.,CSVVGGDSGANVLTF,TGCAGCGTTGTTGGAGGGGACTCTGGGGCCAACGTCCTGACTTTC
many,TRBV27,16,TRBJ2-7,.,CASSPIAERASYEQYF,TGTGCCAGCAGTCCCATAGCGGAACGTGCCTCCTACGAGCAGTACTTC
many,TRBV5-1,15,TRBJ2-3,.,CASSLEQGGRDTQYF,TGCGCCAGCAGCTTGGAACAGGGAGGTAGAGATACGCAGTATTTT
many,TRBV5-5,12,TRBJ2-3,.,CASSPSADTQYF,TGTGCCAGCAGCCCCTCCGCAGATACGCAGTATTTT
many,TRBV3-1,14,TRBJ1-2,.,CASSQRGDLRGYTF,TGTGCCAGCAGCCAAAGGGGGGACCTCCGAGGCTACACCTTC
medium-sized,TRBV12-3/TRBV12-4,14,TRBJ2-3,TRBD2,CASRTSGSTDTQYF,TGTGCCAGCAGGACTAGCGGGAGCACAGATACGCAGTATTTT
many,TRBV20-1,13,TRBJ1-2,.,CSARDSFEGGYTF,TGCAGTGCTAGGGACAGTTTTGAGGGTGGCTACACCTTC
many,TRBV9,15,TRBJ2-7,.,CASSAKNRVLDEQYF,TGTGCCAGCAGCGCGAAAAACAGGGTTCTCGACGAGCAGTACTTC
few,TRBV19,15,TRBJ1-1,.,CASQRGGRGGTEAFF,TGTGCCAGCCAACGGGGTGGCAGGGGTGGCACTGAAGCTTTCTTT
many,TRBV13,12,TRBJ2-7,.,CASSDPSGEQYF,TGTGCCAGCAGCGACCCATCCGGCGAGCAGTACTTC
.,TRBV5-6,12,TRBJ1-2,TRBD1,CASGQGRFGYTF,TGTGCCAGCGGACAGGGAAGGTTCGGCTACACCTTC
many,TRBV20-1,10,TRBJ1-2,.,CSARGEGYTF,TGCAGTGCTAGAGGAGAAGGCTACACCTTC
.,TRBV20-1,15,TRBJ1-5,TRBD1,CSASRDRAPNQPQHF,TGCAGTGCTAGCCGGGACAGGGCCCCCAATCAGCCCCAGCATTTT
many,TRBV28,13,TRBJ2-7,.,CASSGPFPYEQYF,TGTGCCAGCAGTGGGCCCTTCCCCTACGAGCAGTACTTC
.,TRBV2,13,TRBJ1-1,.,CASSEVPHGSAFF,TGTGCCAGCAGTGAAGTGCCCCATGGCTCGGCTTTCTTT